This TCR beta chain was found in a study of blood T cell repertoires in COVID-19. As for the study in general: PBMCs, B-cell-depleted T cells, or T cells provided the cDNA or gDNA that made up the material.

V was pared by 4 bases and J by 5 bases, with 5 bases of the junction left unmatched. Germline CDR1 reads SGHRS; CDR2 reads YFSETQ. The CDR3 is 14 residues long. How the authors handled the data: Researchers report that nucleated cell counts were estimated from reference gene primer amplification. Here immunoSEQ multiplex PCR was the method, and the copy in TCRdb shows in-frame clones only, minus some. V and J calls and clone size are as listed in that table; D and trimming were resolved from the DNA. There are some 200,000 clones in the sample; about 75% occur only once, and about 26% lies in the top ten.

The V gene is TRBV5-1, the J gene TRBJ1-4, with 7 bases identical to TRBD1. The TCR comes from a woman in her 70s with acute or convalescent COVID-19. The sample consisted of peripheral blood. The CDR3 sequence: CASSQGQPNEKLFF. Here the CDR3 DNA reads TGCGCCAGCAGCCAGGGACAGCCAAATGAAAAACTGTTTTTT.